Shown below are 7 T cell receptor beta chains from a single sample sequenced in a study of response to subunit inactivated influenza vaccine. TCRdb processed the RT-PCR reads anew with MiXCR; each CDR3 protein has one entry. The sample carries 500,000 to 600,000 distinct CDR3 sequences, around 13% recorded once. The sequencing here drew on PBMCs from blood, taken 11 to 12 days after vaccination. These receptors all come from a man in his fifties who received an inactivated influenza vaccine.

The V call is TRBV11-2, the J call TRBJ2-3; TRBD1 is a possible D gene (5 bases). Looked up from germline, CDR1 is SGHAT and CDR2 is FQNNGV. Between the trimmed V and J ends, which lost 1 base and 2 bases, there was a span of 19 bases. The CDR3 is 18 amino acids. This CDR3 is CASSLVPSSQGYTDTQYF. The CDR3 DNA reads TGTGCCAGCAGCTTAGTTCCTTCAAGTCAGGGCTACACAGATACGCAGTATTTT.

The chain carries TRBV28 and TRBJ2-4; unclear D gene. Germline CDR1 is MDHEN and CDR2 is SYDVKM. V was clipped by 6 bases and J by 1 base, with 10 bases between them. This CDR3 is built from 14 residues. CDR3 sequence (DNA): TGTGCCAGCAGAGCCGAACCGGCCAAAAACATTCAGTACTTC. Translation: CASRAEPAKNIQYF. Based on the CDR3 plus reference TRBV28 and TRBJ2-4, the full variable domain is DVKVTQSSRYLVKRTGEKVFLECVQDMDHENMFWYRQDPGLGLRLIYFSYDVKMKEKGDIPEGYSVSREKKERFSLILESASTNQTSMYLCASRAEPAKNIQYFGAGTRLSVL.

DNA for the CDR3: TGTGCCAGCAGTTACCCGACAGGGGGAACTGAAGCTTTCTTT. Amino acid sequence: CASSYPTGGTEAFF. V is TRBV6-2 or TRBV6-3 and J is TRBJ1-1; 9 bases are a match to TRBD1. V trimming: 2 bases; J trimming: 5 bases; junction bases outside the gene matches: 3. Germline V gene sequence: CDR1 MNHEY, CDR2 SVGEGT. This CDR3 is 14 amino acids long.

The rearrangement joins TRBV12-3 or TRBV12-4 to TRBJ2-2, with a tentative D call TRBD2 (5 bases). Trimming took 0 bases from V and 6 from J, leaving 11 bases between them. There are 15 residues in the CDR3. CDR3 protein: CASSLAERLPGELFF. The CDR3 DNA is TGTGCCAGCAGTTTAGCGGAGCGACTACCCGGGGAGCTGTTTTTT.

CDR3 DNA sequence: TGTGCCAGCAGCCCGATGGACAGGGGGCCACCCTACGAGCAGTACTTC. It encodes CASSPMDRGPPYEQYF. The gene calls are TRBV14 and TRBJ2-7; TRBD1 agrees at 11 bases. J lost 2 bases, V lost 4 bases, and 7 bases had no gene match. Germline V gene data show CDR1 as SGHDN and CDR2 as FVKESK. CDR3 size: 16 residues.

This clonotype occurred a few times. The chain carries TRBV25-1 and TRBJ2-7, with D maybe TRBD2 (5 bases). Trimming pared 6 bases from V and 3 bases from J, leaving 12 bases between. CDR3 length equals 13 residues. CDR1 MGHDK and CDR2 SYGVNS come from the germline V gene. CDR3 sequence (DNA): TGTGCCAGCAGCCCCGGGGAATACTACGAGCAGTACTTC. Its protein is CASSPGEYYEQYF.

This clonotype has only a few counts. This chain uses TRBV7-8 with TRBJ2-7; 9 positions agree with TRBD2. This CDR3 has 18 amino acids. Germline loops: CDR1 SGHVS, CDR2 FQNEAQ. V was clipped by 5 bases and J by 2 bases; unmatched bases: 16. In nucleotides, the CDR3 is TGTGCCAGCAGCGCCAAAGCCCCGGCTAGCGGGGCAGCCTACGAGCAGTACTTC. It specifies CASSAKAPASGAAYEQYF.